These T cell receptor beta chains were read from a single sample in a study of neurological immune-mediated disorders. Via MiXCR, TCRdb re-called the 5' RACE reads, giving one row per CDR3 protein. The table lists some 57,000 distinct CDR3 sequences, less than 4% of them singletons. Sequencing was performed on PBMCs. These receptors all come from a man aged 60 to 75 with multiple sclerosis. Each CDR3 is given with its conserved first and last residue. A D gene is named only where the DNA matches it firmly. Not every row has a clone size; where given, it reads once, few, many or a size class.

TRBJ1-5 TRBV20-1 - - CSAAPHLQPQHF TGCAGTGCTGCCCCCCATCTCCAGCCCCAGCATTTT
TRBJ1-5 TRBV2 few - CASSEWGVDKTQNF TGTGCCAGCAGTGAATGGGGGGTTGACAAGACCCAGAATTTT
TRBJ2-1 TRBV12-3/TRBV12-4 many TRBD2 CASSWGLAEHNEQFF TGTGCCAGCAGTTGGGGACTAGCGGAACACAATGAGCAGTTCTTC
TRBJ2-7 TRBV20-1 many - CSATDPLSSYEQYF TGCAGTGCCACAGACCCGCTGAGCTCCTACGAGCAGTACTTC
TRBJ1-2 TRBV6-1 many - CASTPSGTLGYTF TGTGCCAGCACACCTTCCGGGACGCTGGGCTACACCTTC
TRBJ2-5 TRBV6-5 many - CASSYMETQYF TGTGCCAGCAGTTATATGGAGACCCAGTACTTC
TRBJ2-1 TRBV27 many TRBD2 CASSFIPGLATNEQFF TGTGCCAGCAGTTTTATTCCGGGACTAGCGACTAATGAGCAGTTCTTC
TRBJ2-6 TRBV29-1 many TRBD1 CSVVGTGDSGANVLTF TGCAGCGTTGTCGGGACAGGGGATTCTGGGGCCAACGTCCTGACTTTC
TRBJ2-5 TRBV5-5 many TRBD2 CASSRTSGGAWETQYF TGTGCCAGCAGCAGAACTAGCGGGGGGGCTTGGGAGACCCAGTACTTC
TRBJ1-6 TRBV5-1 many - CASSLEMGALSPLHF TGCGCCAGCAGCTTGGAGATGGGGGCACTGTCACCCCTCCACTTT
TRBJ1-1 TRBV29-1 many - CSVESQSGPEAFF TGCAGCGTTGAGAGTCAGAGCGGTCCCGAAGCTTTCTTT
TRBJ2-1 TRBV28 many TRBD2 CASSPRTRDYNEQFF TGTGCCAGCAGCCCTCGGACTAGAGACTACAATGAGCAGTTCTTC
TRBJ2-7 TRBV20-1 many - CSAQGGSSYEQYF TGCAGTGCCCAGGGGGGCAGCTCCTACGAGCAGTACTTC
TRBJ2-5 TRBV5-1 - - CASWLFQETQYF TGCGCCAGCTGGCTCTTCCAAGAGACCCAGTACTTC
TRBJ2-1 TRBV5-1 many - CASSFGQAFYNEQFF TGCGCCAGCAGCTTCGGGCAGGCCTTCTACAATGAGCAGTTCTTC
TRBJ2-5 TRBV29-1 many - CSVEAGLGETQYF TGCAGCGTTGAAGCAGGGTTAGGGGAGACCCAGTACTTC
TRBJ2-5 TRBV5-1 many - CASSLRQAKETQYF TGCGCCAGCAGCTTACGACAGGCTAAAGAGACCCAGTACTTC
TRBJ2-5 TRBV15 many - CATSKRLEGGETQYF TGTGCCACCAGCAAAAGATTGGAAGGTGGGGAGACCCAGTACTTC